This record looks at one T cell receptor beta chain sequence and its context. Clones were sequenced by immunoSEQ multiplex PCR, and TCRdb holds only the in-frame ones, with some missing. The sample has some 190,000 clones, around 90% seen once. These data come from a study of T cell responses to AZD1222 COVID-19 vaccine. V shed 4 bases and J 8 bases; nucleotides not matched to a gene: 7. Germline V gene lookup returns CDR1 ENHRY and CDR2 SYGVKD. This CDR3 has 13 amino acids. The chain combines TRBV10-3 with TRBJ1-2; TRBD1 matches at 7 bases. Source: peripheral blood, taken on day 0 of AZD1222 vaccination. This sequence originates from an adult in good health. The CDR3 nucleotides are TGTGCCATCAGTGCCTTACAGGGGCACGGCTACACCTTC. Its protein product is CAISALQGHGYTF.